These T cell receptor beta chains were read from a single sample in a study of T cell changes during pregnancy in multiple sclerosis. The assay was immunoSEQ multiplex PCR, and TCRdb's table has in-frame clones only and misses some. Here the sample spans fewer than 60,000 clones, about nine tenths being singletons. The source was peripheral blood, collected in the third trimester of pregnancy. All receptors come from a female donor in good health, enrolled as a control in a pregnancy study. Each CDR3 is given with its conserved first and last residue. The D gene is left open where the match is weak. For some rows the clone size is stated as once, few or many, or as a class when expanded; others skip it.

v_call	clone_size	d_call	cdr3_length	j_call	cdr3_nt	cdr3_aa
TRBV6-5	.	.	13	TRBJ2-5	TGTGCCAGCAGTCACAAAAGGGGGGAGACCCAGTACTTC	CASSHKRGETQYF
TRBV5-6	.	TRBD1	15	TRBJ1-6	TGTGCCAGCAGCTTGGAAGGGGGCCTCGGCTCACCCCTCCACTTT	CASSLEGGLGSPLHF
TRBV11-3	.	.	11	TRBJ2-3	TGTGCCAGCCTTCACCGGGATACGCAGTATTTT	CASLHRDTQYF
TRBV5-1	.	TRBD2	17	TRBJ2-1	TGCGCCAGCAGCTTGTTGTTTGCGAGCGGGGGGGATAGTGAGCAGTTCTTC	CASSLLFASGGDSEQFF
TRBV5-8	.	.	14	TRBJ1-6	TGTGCCAGCCGCCCAGGACAAGATAATTCACCCCTCCACTTT	CASRPGQDNSPLHF
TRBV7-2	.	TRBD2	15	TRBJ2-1	TGTGCCAGCAGCTTAGAAACTAGCGGTTACAATGAGCAGTTCTTC	CASSLETSGYNEQFF
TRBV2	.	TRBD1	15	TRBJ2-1	TGTGCCCACATCCACCGGGGACAGCTTTACAATGAGCAGTTCTTC	CAHIHRGQLYNEQFF
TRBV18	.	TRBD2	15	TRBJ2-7	TGTGCCAGCTCCCTCGGGACTAGCGGGAGTTACGAGCAGTACTTC	CASSLGTSGSYEQYF
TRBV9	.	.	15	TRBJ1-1	TGTGCCAGCAGCCCAGATCACTTCGGCGGCACTGAAGCTTTCTTT	CASSPDHFGGTEAFF
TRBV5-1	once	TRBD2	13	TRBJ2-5	TGCGCCAGCAGCCCGGGACTAGCGGGGGCCTGGTACTTC	CASSPGLAGAWYF
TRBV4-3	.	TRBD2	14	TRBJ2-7	TGCGCCAGCAGCCCCGGGTCTAGCGGGGTCGAGCAGTACTTC	CASSPGSSGVEQYF
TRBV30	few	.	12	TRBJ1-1	TGTGCCTGGAGTGGGTCTATGGCTGAAGCTTTCTTT	CAWSGSMAEAFF
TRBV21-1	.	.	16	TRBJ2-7	TGTGCCAGCAGCAAAGAGTCCCAGCGGGGGAACTACGAGCAGTACTTC	CASSKESQRGNYEQYF
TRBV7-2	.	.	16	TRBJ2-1	TGTGCCAGCAGCCCGCGCACTAGCCAGAACCACAATGAGCAGTTCTTC	CASSPRTSQNHNEQFF